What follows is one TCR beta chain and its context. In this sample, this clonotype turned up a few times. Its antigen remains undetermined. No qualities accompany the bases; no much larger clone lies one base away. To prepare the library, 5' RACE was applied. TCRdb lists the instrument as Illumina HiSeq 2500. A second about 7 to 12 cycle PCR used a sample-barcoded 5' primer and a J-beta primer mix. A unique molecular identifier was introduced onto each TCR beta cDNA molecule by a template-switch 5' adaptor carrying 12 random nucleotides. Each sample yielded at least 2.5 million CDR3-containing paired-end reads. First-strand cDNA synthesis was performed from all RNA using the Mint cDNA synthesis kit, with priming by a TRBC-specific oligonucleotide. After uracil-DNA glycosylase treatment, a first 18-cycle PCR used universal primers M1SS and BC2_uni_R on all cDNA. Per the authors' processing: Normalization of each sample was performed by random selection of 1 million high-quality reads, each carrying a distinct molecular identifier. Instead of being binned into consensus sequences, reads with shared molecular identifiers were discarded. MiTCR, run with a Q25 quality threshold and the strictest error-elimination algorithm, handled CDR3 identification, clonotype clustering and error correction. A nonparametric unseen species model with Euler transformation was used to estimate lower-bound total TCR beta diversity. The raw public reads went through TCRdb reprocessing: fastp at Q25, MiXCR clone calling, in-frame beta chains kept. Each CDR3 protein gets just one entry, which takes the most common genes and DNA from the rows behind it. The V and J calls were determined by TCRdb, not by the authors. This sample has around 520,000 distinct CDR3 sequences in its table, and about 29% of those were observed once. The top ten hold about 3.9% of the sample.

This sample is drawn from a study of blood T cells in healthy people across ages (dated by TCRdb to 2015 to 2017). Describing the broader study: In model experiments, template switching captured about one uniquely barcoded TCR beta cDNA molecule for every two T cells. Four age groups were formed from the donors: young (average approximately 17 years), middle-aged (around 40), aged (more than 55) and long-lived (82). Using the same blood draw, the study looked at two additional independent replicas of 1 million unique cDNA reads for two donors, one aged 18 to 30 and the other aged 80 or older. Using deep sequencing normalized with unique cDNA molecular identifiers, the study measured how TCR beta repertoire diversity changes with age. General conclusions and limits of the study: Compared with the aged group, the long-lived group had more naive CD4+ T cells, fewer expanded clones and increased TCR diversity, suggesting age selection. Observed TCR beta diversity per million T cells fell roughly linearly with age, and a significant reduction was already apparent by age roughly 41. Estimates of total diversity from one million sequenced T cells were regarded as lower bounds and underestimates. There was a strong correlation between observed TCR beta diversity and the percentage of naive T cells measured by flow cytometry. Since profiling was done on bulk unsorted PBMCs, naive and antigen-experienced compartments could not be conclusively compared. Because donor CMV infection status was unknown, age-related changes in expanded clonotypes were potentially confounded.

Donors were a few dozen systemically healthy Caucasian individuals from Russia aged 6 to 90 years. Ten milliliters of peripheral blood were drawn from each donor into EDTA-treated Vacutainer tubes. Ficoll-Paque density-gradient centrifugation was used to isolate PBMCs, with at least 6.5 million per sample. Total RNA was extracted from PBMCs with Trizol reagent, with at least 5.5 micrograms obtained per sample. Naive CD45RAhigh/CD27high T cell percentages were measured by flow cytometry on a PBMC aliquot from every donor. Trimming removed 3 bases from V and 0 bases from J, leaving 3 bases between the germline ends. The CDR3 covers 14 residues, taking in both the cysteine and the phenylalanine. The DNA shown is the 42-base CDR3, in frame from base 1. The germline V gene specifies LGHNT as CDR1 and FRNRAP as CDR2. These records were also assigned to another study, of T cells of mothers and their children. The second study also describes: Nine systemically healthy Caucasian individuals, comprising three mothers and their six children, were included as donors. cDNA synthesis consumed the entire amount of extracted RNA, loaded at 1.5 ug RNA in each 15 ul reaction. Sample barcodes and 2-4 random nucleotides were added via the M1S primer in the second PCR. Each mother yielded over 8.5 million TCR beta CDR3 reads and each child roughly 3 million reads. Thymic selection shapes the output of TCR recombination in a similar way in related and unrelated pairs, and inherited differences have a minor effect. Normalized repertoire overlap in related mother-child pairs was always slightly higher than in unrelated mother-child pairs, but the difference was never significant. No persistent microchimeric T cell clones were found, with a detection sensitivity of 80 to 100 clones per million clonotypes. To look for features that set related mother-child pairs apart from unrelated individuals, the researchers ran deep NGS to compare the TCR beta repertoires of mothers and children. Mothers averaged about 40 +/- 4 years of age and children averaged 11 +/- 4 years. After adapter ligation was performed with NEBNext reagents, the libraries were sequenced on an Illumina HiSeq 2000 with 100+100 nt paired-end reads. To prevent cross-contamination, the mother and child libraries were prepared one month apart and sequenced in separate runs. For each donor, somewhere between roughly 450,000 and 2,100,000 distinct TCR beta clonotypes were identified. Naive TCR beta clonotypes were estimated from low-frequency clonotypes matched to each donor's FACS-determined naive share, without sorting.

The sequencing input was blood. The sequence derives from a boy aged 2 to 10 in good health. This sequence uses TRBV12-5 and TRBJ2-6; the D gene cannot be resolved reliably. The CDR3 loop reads CASGLHSGANVLTF. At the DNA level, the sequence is TGTGCTAGTGGTTTACACTCTGGGGCCAACGTCCTGACTTTC.